The 16 T cell receptor beta chains presented below share a single source sample, sequenced in a study of technical replicates of blood from a few donors (TCRdb year 2017). The library came from the immunoSEQ multiplex PCR assay. TCRdb provides this immuneACCESS table in a form limited to in-frame rearrangements. Some clones are lacking; in checked studies, under half of them reflect an unresolved V gene, and why the rest are absent is not known. The sample contains about 54,000 clones, around 94% of them found a single time. Of the sample, approximately 0.2% falls within the top ten clones. Sequencing was carried out using T cells isolated from PBMCs. These receptor sequences come from a human donor in good health.

The rearrangement links TRBV6-5 to TRBJ2-1, with D possibly being TRBD1 (5 bases). CDR1 MNHEY and CDR2 SVGAGI come from the germline V gene. With 5 bases removed from V and 3 bases from J, the gap between germline ends came to 5 bases. This CDR3 has 12 amino acids. In DNA form, the CDR3 reads TGTGCCAGCAGTGACAGCTACAATGAGCAGTTCTTC. It yields the protein CASSDSYNEQFF.

The chain has TRBV29-1 and TRBJ1-4; D might be TRBD1 (5 bases). Germline V gene data show CDR1 as SQVTM and CDR2 as ANQGSEA. With 6 bases removed from V and 7 bases from J, the gap between germline ends came to 12 bases. The CDR3 loop spans 12 amino acids. CDR3 protein: CSVAGLSEKLFF. CDR3 DNA: TGCAGCGTCGCAGGGTTATCTGAAAAACTGTTTTTT.

The chain has TRBV9 and TRBJ1-1; 7 bases agree with TRBD1. The CDR3 length is 14 residues. Germline CDR1 is SGDLS and CDR2 is YYNGEE. Trimming at V came to 4 bases and at J to 0 bases, leaving 3 bases not matched to a gene. DNA of the CDR3: TGTGCCAGCAGCAAGCAGGGGGTGAACACTGAAGCTTTCTTT. Encoded protein: CASSKQGVNTEAFF.

CDR3 region: CAISSGTGVNEQFF. CDR3 DNA sequence: TGTGCCATCAGTTCCGGGACAGGGGTAAATGAGCAGTTCTTC. The chain combines TRBV10-3 with TRBJ2-1, with 10 bases fitting TRBD1. Germline CDR1 and CDR2: ENHRY and SYGVKD. Trimming took 5 bases from V and 7 from J; bases not matched to a gene: 5. CDR3 length equals 14 residues.

This clone was picked up one time. The rearrangement joins TRBV7-8 to TRBJ2-7; perhaps TRBD1 as D (5 bases). The CDR3 loop spans 12 amino acids. Germline values: CDR1 SGHVS, CDR2 FQNEAQ. V was shortened by 5 bases and J by 7 bases, with 12 bases between the two germline ends. The CDR3 region has the DNA TGTGCCAGCAGCCTTGGACACACTGAGCAGTACTTC. It yields the protein CASSLGHTEQYF.

The genes are TRBV9 and TRBJ1-1; D is ambiguous. The germline V and J ends were trimmed by 3 bases and 3 bases, with 15 bases remaining between them. This CDR3 is built from 15 residues. Germline V gene sequence: CDR1 SGDLS, CDR2 YYNGEE. This CDR3 is CASSGGGLWDTEAFF. CDR3 in DNA: TGTGCCAGCAGCGGAGGAGGACTGTGGGACACTGAAGCTTTCTTT. Using reference TRBV9 and TRBJ1-1 for the parts outside the CDR3, the full variable domain is DSGVTQTPKHLITATGQRVTLRCSPRSGDLSVYWYQQSLDQGLQFLIQYYNGEERAKGNILERFSAQQFPDLHSELNLSSLELGDSALYFCASSGGGLWDTEAFFGQGTRLTVV.

The J gene is TRBJ2-5, the V gene TRBV7-3; 11 bases agree with TRBD2. CDR1 is SGHTA and CDR2 is FQGTGA in the germline V gene. The CDR3 loop spans 15 amino acids. V was clipped by 4 bases and J by 4 bases; unmatched bases: 5. The CDR3, as DNA: TGTGCCAGCAGCTCGATAGGGACTAGCGGAGAGACCCAGTACTTC. This sequence encodes CASSSIGTSGETQYF.

The chain couples TRBV28 to TRBJ1-2; 7 bases align to TRBD1. The CDR3 covers 18 residues. V gave up 3 bases and J gave up 5 bases; unmatched junction bases: 18. Germline-derived CDR1 and CDR2 are MDHEN and SYDVKM. As DNA, the CDR3 is TGTGCCAGCAGTTTTACCTATTCCGCCTGGGACAGTCATTATGGCTACACCTTC. This encodes CASSFTYSAWDSHYGYTF.

The chain has TRBV9 and TRBJ2-7, with TRBD2 matching over 7 bases. Germline loops: CDR1 SGDLS, CDR2 YYNGEE. This CDR3 has 15 residues. V gave up 2 bases and J gave up 2 bases; unmatched junction bases: 7. This CDR3 is CASSVNSGYTYEQYF. The CDR3 region has the DNA TGTGCCAGCAGCGTGAATAGCGGGTACACCTACGAGCAGTACTTC.

V and J are TRBV10-2 and TRBJ1-1; D is uncertain. The V end lost 2 bases, the J end lost 1 base, and 11 bases lay between the germline ends. Germline V gene sequence: CDR1 WSHSY, CDR2 SAAADI. The CDR3 is 15 amino acids. As DNA, the CDR3 is TGCGCCAGCAGTGAGCTCCAGGCCCCGAACACTGAAGCTTTCTTT. Its translation: CASSELQAPNTEAFF.

This rearrangement joins TRBV20-1 to TRBJ2-2; TRBD1 is a possible D gene (6 bases). Trimming cost V 6 bases and J 6 bases, with 8 bases left between them. This CDR3 spans 11 amino acids. Germline values: CDR1 DFQATT, CDR2 SNEGSKA (reference sequence). The DNA for the CDR3 is TGCAGTGCCAGACAGGCCGGGGAGCTGTTTTTT. As protein: CSARQAGELFF.

This chain connects TRBV6-6 to TRBJ2-1, with 9 bases aligning to TRBD1. The V gene's germline CDR1 is MNHNY and CDR2 SVGAGI (reference sequence). With V trimmed by 4 bases and J by 9 bases, 7 bases remained unmatched. CDR3 length: 14 amino acids. CDR3 DNA sequence: TGTGCCAGCAGTTTCAGGACAGGGGAGGTTGAGCAGTTCTTC. Its translation: CASSFRTGEVEQFF.

The CDR3 DNA sequence: TGTGCCAGCAGCCAAGAGGGCAATGAAAAACTGTTTTTT. This codes for CASSQEGNEKLFF. The V gene is TRBV14, the J gene TRBJ1-4, with unresolved D. The germline gives CDR1 SGHDN, CDR2 FVKESK. There are 13 residues in the CDR3. The ends were cut back, 0 bases at V and 5 bases at J, with 4 bases in the middle.

The chain's CDR3 is CASSVEASGGLDTQYF. In DNA form, the CDR3 reads TGTGCCAGCAGCGTAGAGGCTAGCGGGGGGTTAGATACGCAGTATTTT. V and J are TRBV9 and TRBJ2-3; TRBD2 agrees at 11 bases. CDR1 is SGDLS, CDR2 YYNGEE, per germline. Losses at the gene ends were 0 bases for V and 5 bases for J; bases not matched to a gene: 5. This CDR3 has 16 residues.

This chain connects TRBV29-1 to TRBJ2-7, with TRBD2 identical over 8 bases. The CDR3 contains 12 residues. Trimming took 3 bases from V and 7 from J; bases not matched to a gene: 5. CDR1 and CDR2 from the germline V gene are SQVTM and ANQGSEA. In DNA form, the CDR3 reads TGCAGCGTTGAGAAGGTAGCGGGGGAGCAGTACTTC. Amino acids: CSVEKVAGEQYF.

The chain uses TRBV14 and TRBJ2-5; possible D gene TRBD1, 6 bases. The CDR3 contains 13 residues. Germline assignment: CDR1 SGHDN and CDR2 FVKESK. The V and J ends lost 6 bases and 5 bases respectively, with 13 bases between them. CDR3 loop: CASSRITGETQYF. In DNA, the CDR3 is TGTGCCAGCAGTCGTATCACAGGGGAGACCCAGTACTTC.